These 19 T cell receptor beta chains came from one sample sequenced in a study of blood T cell repertoires in COVID-19 (dated by TCRdb to 2018 to 2021). To prepare the library, the immunoSEQ multiplex PCR assay was applied. TCRdb re-hosts the immuneACCESS table, in-frame sequences only. Its copies lack some clones; in the studies checked, an unresolved V gene accounts for under half of them, and the cause for the rest is not known. Within this sample are some 80,000 clones, with around 80% of them counted one time only. Around 24% of the sample goes to the ten largest clones. Sequencing was done on a sample of peripheral blood. The receptors were sampled from a woman aged 45 to 65 with acute or convalescent COVID-19.

This sequence joins TRBV6-5 and TRBJ2-7, with 9 positions matching TRBD2. The CDR3 is made up of 13 amino acids. The V gene's germline CDR1 is MNHEY and CDR2 SVGAGI. Trimming cost V 8 bases and J 3 bases; bases outside gene matches: 5. The CDR3 coding sequence is TGTGCCAGCGGGACTAGCACCTACTACGAGCAGTACTTC. Translating gives CASGTSTYYEQYF.

J is TRBJ2-7 and V is TRBV5-6; D is perhaps TRBD1 (6 bases). This CDR3 is 15 amino acids long. Trimming removed 3 bases from V and 0 bases from J, with 13 bases in between. Looked up from germline, CDR1 is SGHDT and CDR2 is YYEEEE. Here the CDR3 reads CASSSLGDTSYEQYF. The CDR3 DNA is TGTGCCAGCAGCTCTTTAGGGGACACCTCCTACGAGCAGTACTTC.

This sequence joins TRBV5-6 and TRBJ2-7; TRBD1 matches 7 bases. The length of the CDR3 is 15 residues. The germline CDR1 and CDR2 sequences are SGHDT and YYEEEE. The V gene end was trimmed by 0 bases and the J gene end by 5 bases; junction bases not matched to a gene: 8. The CDR3 sequence: CASSLGNLRGNEQYF. CDR3 sequence (DNA): TGTGCCAGCAGCTTGGGAAACCTCAGGGGGAACGAGCAGTACTTC.

This clone occurred once. The rearrangement uses TRBV14 and TRBJ2-5, with D maybe TRBD1 (5 bases). This CDR3 is built from 19 residues. Germline V gene data show CDR1 as SGHDN and CDR2 as FVKESK. Trimming left V 3 bases short and J 0 bases short, with 23 bases between. The DNA for the CDR3 is TGTGCCAGCAGCCAGACCGCTGGATTCGGCGGACACTACCAAGAGACCCAGTACTTC. The encoded protein is CASSQTAGFGGHYQETQYF.

This clone has only a few counts. This chain connects TRBV30 to TRBJ1-1; perhaps TRBD1 as D (5 bases). CDR3 length: 13 amino acids. Trimming shortened V by 3 bases and J by 3 bases, and 11 bases separated the two germline ends. CDR1 and CDR2 (germline): GTSNPN, SVGIG (reference sequence). CDR3 region: CAWRFQGYTEAFF. CDR3 in DNA: TGTGCCTGGAGATTCCAGGGTTACACTGAAGCTTTCTTT.

The J gene is TRBJ2-7, the V gene TRBV7-2, with D possibly being TRBD2 (5 bases). Germline V gene sequence: CDR1 SGHTA, CDR2 FQGNSA. Trimming left V 6 bases short and J 5 bases short, with 11 bases between. This CDR3 contains 12 residues. CDR3 sequence (DNA): TGTGCCAGCAGTAGAAACGGGAACGAGCAGTACTTC. This encodes CASSRNGNEQYF.

This clone was seen once. The rearrangement uses TRBV28 and TRBJ2-7; no reliable D call. The CDR3 runs 12 residues. With 6 bases removed from V and 0 bases from J, the gap between germline ends came to 6 bases. Germline V gene sequence: CDR1 MDHEN, CDR2 SYDVKM. The CDR3 reads CASRLSSYEQYF. DNA of the CDR3: TGTGCCAGCAGGCTAAGCTCCTACGAGCAGTACTTC.

There are a few counts of this clone. The V and J genes are TRBV7-3 and TRBJ2-1; TRBD1 might be the D (6 bases). Trimming removed 0 bases from V and 3 bases from J, with 12 bases in between. From germline, CDR1 is SGHTA and CDR2 FQGTGA. The CDR3 has 16 amino acids. The CDR3 nucleotides are TGTGCCAGCAGCTTAACTGGGGGCAGGGGCTACAATGAGCAGTTCTTC. Translation gives CASSLTGGRGYNEQFF.

V usage is TRBV19 and J usage is TRBJ2-5; D may be TRBD1 (6 bases). The germline V and J ends were trimmed by 5 bases and 7 bases, with 20 bases remaining between them. CDR3 length equals 15 residues. Germline V CDR1 and CDR2: LNHDA, SQIVND (reference sequence). This chain's CDR3 is CASSLRGTLRVTQYF. Here the CDR3 DNA reads TGTGCCAGTAGTCTCAGAGGGACACTCCGGGTGACCCAGTACTTC.

The chain has TRBV5-6 and TRBJ2-3, with 8 nucleotides matching TRBD1. Germline CDR1 reads SGHDT; CDR2 reads YYEEEE. V gave up 4 bases and J gave up 4 bases; unmatched junction bases: 8. The CDR3 sequence is 15 residues long. The CDR3 is CASSRTGRGADTQYF. CDR3 DNA sequence: TGTGCCAGCAGCCGGACAGGGAGAGGTGCAGATACGCAGTATTTT.

The chain has TRBV12-3 or TRBV12-4 and TRBJ2-5; D uncertain. This CDR3 has 11 residues. Trimming stripped 8 bases from V and 3 bases from J, with 7 bases between. The CDR3: CASSAKETQYF. Written as DNA, the CDR3 is TGTGCCAGCTCCGCGAAAGAGACCCAGTACTTC.

The rearrangement uses TRBV7-9 and TRBJ2-1; D is unresolved. The germline V gene has CDR1 SEHNR and CDR2 FQNEAQ (reference sequence). Deletions cut 5 bases from V and 8 bases from J, with 13 bases between. This CDR3 spans 13 amino acids. CDR3 in DNA: TGTGCCAGCAGCCCCCCCTCCGGTTATGAGCAGTTCTTC. It codes for CASSPPSGYEQFF.

The rearrangement uses TRBV6-6 and TRBJ1-2; D gene unclear. Per germline, CDR1 MNHNY and CDR2 SVGAGI (reference sequence). The CDR3 loop spans 13 amino acids. Trimming cost V 2 bases and J 5 bases, with 9 bases left between them. This chain's CDR3 is CASSYAAEYGYTF. CDR3 nucleotide sequence: TGTGCCAGCAGTTACGCCGCGGAATATGGCTACACCTTC.

The rearrangement joins TRBV7-3 to TRBJ2-3; TRBD2 matches at 10 bases. Germline CDR1 is SGHTA and CDR2 is FQGTGA. The CDR3 contains 19 residues. V trimming: 4 bases; J trimming: 4 bases; junction bases outside the gene matches: 17. The CDR3 coding sequence is TGTGCCAGCAGCTGGGACAGTGTTCTAGCGGGAGCCCTCCCAGATACGCAGTATTTT. Protein: CASSWDSVLAGALPDTQYF.

V gene TRBV12-3 or TRBV12-4 combines with J gene TRBJ1-1; perhaps TRBD1 as D (5 bases). Between the trimmed V and J ends, which lost 7 bases and 7 bases, there was a span of 13 bases. The CDR3 extends over 12 amino acids. The CDR3 spells CASKLRQLEAFF. CDR3 DNA sequence: TGTGCCAGCAAACTCCGACAGCTTGAAGCTTTCTTT.

This chain uses TRBV6-2 or TRBV6-3 with TRBJ2-7; 8 bases match TRBD2. CDR3 size: 15 residues. After removal of 4 bases from V and 6 bases from J, the junction contained 11 bases not matched to a gene. The germline V gene encodes CDR1 MNHEY and CDR2 SVGEGT. The CDR3 protein is CASSLGLGGVGEQYF. For the CDR3, the DNA is TGTGCCAGCAGTTTGGGACTAGGGGGGGTCGGCGAGCAGTACTTC.

This clone was detected a few times. V gene TRBV7-9 combines with J gene TRBJ2-7, with 7 positions matching TRBD1. J lost 3 bases, V lost 3 bases, and 2 bases had no gene match. Germline V gene lookup returns CDR1 SEHNR and CDR2 FQNEAQ (reference sequence). This CDR3 has 13 residues. CDR3 residues: CASSLGDSYEQYF. The CDR3 DNA follows: TGTGCCAGCAGCTTGGGGGACAGCTACGAGCAGTACTTC.

This clone was counted once. V is TRBV7-8 and J is TRBJ1-2, with 8 bases matching TRBD1. The CDR3 is 13 amino acids. Germline-derived CDR1 and CDR2 are SGHVS and FQNEAQ. The V gene end was trimmed by 7 bases and the J gene end by 5 bases; junction bases not matched to a gene: 6. The CDR3 loop is CASTAGGEYGYTF. CDR3 sequence (DNA): TGTGCCAGCACAGCAGGGGGCGAATATGGCTACACCTTC.

The chain has TRBV2 and TRBJ2-7, with 10 bases aligning to TRBD2. Germline trimming cut 7 bases from V and 7 bases from J; bases unmatched to any gene: 13. CDR1 and CDR2 from the germline V gene are SNHLY and FYNNEI. The CDR3 runs 15 residues. CDR3 nucleotide sequence: TGTGCCAGCACTAGGTTGACTAGCGGGTCAGGGGAGCAGTACTTC. Translating gives CASTRLTSGSGEQYF.